This entry lists 6 T cell receptor beta chains sequenced from one sample in a study of beta chain features in type 1 diabetes. The entirety of the isolated RNA underwent reverse transcription, so expressed TCRB transcripts were sequenced. Using immunoSEQ multiplex PCR, the repertoire was profiled, and TCRdb retains in-frame clones only, with some absent. The table has around 190,000 clones, 10% to 15% seen once. The material sequenced was central memory CD4+ T cells from blood. The receptors were sampled from a woman in her late teens or twenties in good health.

This clone was found many times. J is TRBJ1-2 and V is TRBV29-1; TRBD1 might be the D (5 bases). Trimming left V 4 bases short and J 4 bases short, with 13 bases between. The CDR3 runs to 13 residues. The germline gives CDR1 SQVTM, CDR2 ANQGSEA. CDR3 in DNA: TGCAGCGTTGGTGACAGCGATCGCTATGGCTACACCTTC. It encodes CSVGDSDRYGYTF.

This clone has just a few counts. V usage is TRBV6-5 and J usage is TRBJ2-7; TRBD2 matches 8 bases. Germline trimming cut 5 bases from V and 6 bases from J; bases unmatched to any gene: 12. Germline CDR1 MNHEY, CDR2 SVGAGI. The CDR3 is made up of 15 amino acids. The CDR3 here is CASSSRGGLVGEQYF. The CDR3 DNA reads as TGTGCCAGCAGTAGTCGGGGGGGACTAGTCGGCGAGCAGTACTTC.

The V gene is TRBV2, the J gene TRBJ1-5, with 7 bases fitting TRBD1. V shed 2 bases, J shed 6 bases, and the junction held 4 bases outside the gene matches. Germline V gene sequence: CDR1 SNHLY, CDR2 FYNNEI. This CDR3 is built from 14 residues. For the CDR3, the DNA is TGTGCCAGCAGTGAAAAGGGGGCTAGTCAGCCCCAGCATTTT. It is translated as CASSEKGASQPQHF. Looking up the rest from reference TRBV2 and TRBJ1-5 gives the full variable domain: EPEVTQTPSHQVTQMGQEVILRCVPISNHLYFYWYRQILGQKVEFLVSFYNNEISEKSEIFDDQFSVERPDGSNFTLKIRSTKLEDSAMYFCASSEKGASQPQHFGDGTRLSIL.

There are a few counts of this clone. The chain couples TRBV29-1 to TRBJ2-5; maybe TRBD2 (5 bases). The CDR3 consists of 13 residues. V lost 2 bases, J lost 1 base, and 8 bases lay in between. Germline CDR1 SQVTM, CDR2 ANQGSEA. The CDR3 nucleotides read TGCAGCGTTGAACGGCTAGCCCAAGAGACCCAGTACTTC. It translates to CSVERLAQETQYF.

Only a few counts were recorded for this clone. The chain carries TRBV5-4 and TRBJ2-7, with 11 bases lining up with TRBD2. The CDR3 length is 14 residues. Germline CDR1 SGHNT, CDR2 YYREEE (reference sequence). Germline trimming cut 0 bases from V and 8 bases from J; bases unmatched to any gene: 4. The CDR3 sequence is CASSLELAGAQQYF. CDR3 in DNA: TGTGCCAGCAGCTTGGAACTAGCGGGGGCCCAGCAGTACTTC.

This clone was picked up a small number of times. The V call is TRBV5-8, the J call TRBJ2-7; the D is unclear. Per the germline V gene, CDR1 is SGHTS and CDR2 is YDEGEE. The CDR3 runs 13 residues. The V end was cut by 1 base, the J end by 7 bases, with 12 bases between. CDR3 in DNA: TGTGCCAGCAGCTTGTTGGGCCCCTGGGAGCAGTACTTC. Translating it yields CASSLLGPWEQYF. Variable domain in full (rest from reference TRBV5-8 and TRBJ2-7): EAGVTQSPTHLIKTRGQQATLRCSPISGHTSVYWYQQALGLGLQFLLWYDEGEERNRGNFPPRFSGRQFPNYSSELNVNALELEDSALYLCASSLLGPWEQYFGPGTRLTVT.